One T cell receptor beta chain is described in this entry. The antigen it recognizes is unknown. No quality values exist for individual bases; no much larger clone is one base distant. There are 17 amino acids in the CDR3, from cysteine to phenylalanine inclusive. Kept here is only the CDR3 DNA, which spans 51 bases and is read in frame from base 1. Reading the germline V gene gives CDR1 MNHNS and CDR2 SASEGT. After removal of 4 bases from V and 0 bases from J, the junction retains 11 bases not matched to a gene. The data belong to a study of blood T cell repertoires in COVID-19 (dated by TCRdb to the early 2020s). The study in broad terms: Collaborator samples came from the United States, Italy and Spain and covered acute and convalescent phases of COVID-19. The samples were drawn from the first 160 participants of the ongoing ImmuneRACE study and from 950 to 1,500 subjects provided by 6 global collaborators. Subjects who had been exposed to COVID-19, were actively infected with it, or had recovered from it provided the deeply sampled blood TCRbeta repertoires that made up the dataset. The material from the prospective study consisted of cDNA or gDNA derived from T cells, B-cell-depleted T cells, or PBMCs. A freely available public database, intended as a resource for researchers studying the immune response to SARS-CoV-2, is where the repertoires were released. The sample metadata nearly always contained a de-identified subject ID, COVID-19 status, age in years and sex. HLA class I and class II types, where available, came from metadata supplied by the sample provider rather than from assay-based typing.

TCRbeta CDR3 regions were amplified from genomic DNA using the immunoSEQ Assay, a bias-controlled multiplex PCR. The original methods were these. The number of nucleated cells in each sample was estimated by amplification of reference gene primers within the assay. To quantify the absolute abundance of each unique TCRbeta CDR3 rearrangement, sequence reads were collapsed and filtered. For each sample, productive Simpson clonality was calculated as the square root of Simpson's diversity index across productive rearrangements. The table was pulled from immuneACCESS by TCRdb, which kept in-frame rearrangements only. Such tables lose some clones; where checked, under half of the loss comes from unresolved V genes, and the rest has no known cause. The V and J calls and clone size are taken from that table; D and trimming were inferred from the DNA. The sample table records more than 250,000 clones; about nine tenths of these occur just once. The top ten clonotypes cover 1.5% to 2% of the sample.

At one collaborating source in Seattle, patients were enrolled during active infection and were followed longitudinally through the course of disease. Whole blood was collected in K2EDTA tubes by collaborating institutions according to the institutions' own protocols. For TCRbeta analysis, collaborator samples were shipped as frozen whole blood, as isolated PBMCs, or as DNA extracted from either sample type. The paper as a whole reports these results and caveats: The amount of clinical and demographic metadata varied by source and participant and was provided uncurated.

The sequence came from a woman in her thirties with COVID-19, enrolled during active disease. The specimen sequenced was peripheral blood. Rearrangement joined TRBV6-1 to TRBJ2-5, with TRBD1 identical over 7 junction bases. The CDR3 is CASSVASGTANQETQYF. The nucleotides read TGTGCCAGCAGTGTTGCCTCTGGGACAGCTAACCAAGAGACCCAGTACTTC.